This T cell receptor (beta chain) was sequenced in a study of blood T cell repertoires in COVID-19. This clone has only a few counts. V lost 5 bases, J lost 5 bases, and 5 bases stayed unmatched. CDR1 is MNHEY and CDR2 is SVGAGI in the germline V gene. The CDR3 has 13 amino acids. This table comes from immunoSEQ multiplex PCR, and its TCRdb copy is limited to in-frame clones, with some not included. The table records 68,000 or so clones, 70% to 90% of them present only once. This clonotype was sampled from a woman between 45 and 60 years old with COVID-19, enrolled during active disease. This chain uses TRBV6-5 with TRBJ1-1; 7 bases map to TRBD1. What was sequenced was peripheral blood. Written as DNA, the CDR3 is TGTGCCAGCAGTACGGAACAGGGGACTGAAGCTTTCTTT. Protein: CASSTEQGTEAFF.